A single sample is the source of the 21 T cell receptor beta chains below, sequenced in a study of blood T cell repertoires in COVID-19 (TCRdb year 2020). Library method: the immunoSEQ multiplex PCR assay. TCRdb limited this immuneACCESS table to in-frame rearrangements with V and J called. A share of clones is missing; checked studies link under half to unresolved V genes, and the rest is unexplained. For this sample there are 150,000 to 180,000 clones; 70% to 85% appear just once. The ten largest clonotypes hold 0.6% to 0.7% of the sample. Material: peripheral blood. The receptor source for this set is a man between 60 and 75 years old with COVID-19, enrolled during active disease.

The rearrangement uses TRBV18 and TRBJ1-4, with D maybe TRBD1 (5 bases). The V and J ends lost 0 bases and 5 bases respectively, with 16 bases between them. Per germline, CDR1 KGHSH and CDR2 LQKENI. The CDR3 sequence is 17 residues long. In DNA, the CDR3 is TGTGCCAGCTCACCACCGGCGGCAGGGCTCGGGAATGAAAAACTGTTTTTT. Protein sequence: CASSPPAAGLGNEKLFF.

This clone has a handful of counts. V is TRBV4-1 and J is TRBJ2-7, with D possibly matching TRBD2 (6 bases). The germline CDR1 and CDR2 sequences are MGHRA and YSYEKL. With 0 bases removed from V and 4 bases from J, the gap between germline ends came to 7 bases. The length of the CDR3 is 13 residues. CDR3 in amino acids: CASSQEGGYEQYF. DNA for the CDR3: TGCGCCAGCAGCCAAGAAGGAGGGTACGAGCAGTACTTC.

The chain recombines TRBV7-8 with TRBJ2-5, with 7 bases fitting TRBD1. Germline V CDR1 and CDR2: SGHVS, FQNEAQ. J gave up 5 bases and V 3 bases, and 9 bases lay outside the gene matches. This CDR3 has 15 residues. The CDR3 sequence is CASSLGTVDWETQYF. CDR3 sequence (DNA): TGTGCCAGCAGCTTGGGGACAGTTGATTGGGAGACCCAGTACTTC.

The rearrangement links TRBV28 to TRBJ2-7; a possible D gene is TRBD2 (6 bases). The ends were cut back, 4 bases at V and 6 bases at J, with 19 bases in the middle. Germline CDR1 is MDHEN and CDR2 is SYDVKM. This CDR3 contains 15 residues. The CDR3 reads CASSSQTSRLGEQYF. CDR3 nucleotides: TGTGCCAGCAGTTCTCAGACTAGTAGATTAGGCGAGCAGTACTTC.

V and J are TRBV18 and TRBJ2-3; 9 bases map to TRBD2. The CDR3 is 18 amino acids. Losses at the gene ends were 2 bases for V and 0 bases for J; bases not matched to a gene: 9. Germline V gene lookup returns CDR1 KGHSH and CDR2 LQKENI. The CDR3 DNA sequence: TGTGCCAGCTCACCATATCGAGAGCTAGCGGGGAGCACAGATACGCAGTATTTT. It codes for CASSPYRELAGSTDTQYF.

In this sample, this clone turned up once. This chain joins TRBV5-1 and TRBJ2-5; tentative D call: TRBD1 (5 bases). Trimming cost V 5 bases and J 4 bases, with 12 bases left between them. CDR1 SGHRS and CDR2 YFSETQ come from the germline V gene. The CDR3 covers 13 residues. CDR3 sequence: CASSLGVSETQYF. Here the CDR3 DNA reads TGCGCCAGCAGTTTAGGGGTGTCAGAGACCCAGTACTTC. Supplemented by reference TRBV5-1 and TRBJ2-5, the full variable domain reads KAGVTQTPRYLIKTRGQQVTLSCSPISGHRSVSWYQQTPGQGLQFLFEYFSETQRNKGNFPGRFSGRQFSNSRSEMNVSTLELGDSALYLCASSLGVSETQYFGPGTRLLVL.

This clone was found once. The chain couples TRBV27 to TRBJ1-2; 7 nucleotides agree with TRBD1. CDR1 is MNHEY, CDR2 SMNVEV, per germline (reference sequence). The junction had 5 bases not matched to a gene; V was cut back by 0 bases and J by 1 base. The CDR3 loop spans 16 amino acids. This chain's CDR3 is CASSLSSDRLNYGYTF. CDR3 in DNA: TGTGCCAGCAGTTTATCCTCGGACAGGCTTAACTATGGCTACACCTTC.

The chain employs TRBV27 and TRBJ2-3; 13 bases match TRBD2. Unmatched junction bases numbered 6, after V lost 4 bases and J lost 2 bases. Germline assignment: CDR1 MNHEY and CDR2 SMNVEV (reference sequence). The CDR3 extends over 17 amino acids. The CDR3 loop is CASSSRLAGGFTDTQYF. The CDR3 DNA reads as TGTGCCAGCAGTTCCCGACTAGCGGGAGGTTTCACAGATACGCAGTATTTT.

V usage is TRBV7-8 and J usage is TRBJ1-5; TRBD1 might be the D (5 bases). The CDR3 consists of 13 residues. Germline CDR1 and CDR2: SGHVS and FQNEAQ. With 0 bases removed from V and 7 bases from J, the gap between germline ends came to 7 bases. CDR3 sequence reads: CASSLADRQPQHF. Written as DNA, the CDR3 is TGTGCCAGCAGCTTAGCCGACAGACAGCCCCAGCATTTT.

The chain employs TRBV19 and TRBJ1-2; perhaps TRBD1 as D (6 bases). This CDR3 contains 14 residues. Germline V CDR1 and CDR2: LNHDA, SQIVND (reference sequence). The V gene lost 5 bases and the J gene lost 5 bases, with 15 bases spanning the gap. Written as DNA, the CDR3 is TGTGCCAGTAGTCGGTGGACAGAAACGTATGGCTACACCTTC. It codes for CASSRWTETYGYTF.

The V call is TRBV14, the J call TRBJ1-2; TRBD1 agrees at 8 bases. The V gene's germline CDR1 is SGHDN and CDR2 FVKESK. The V and J ends lost 4 bases and 2 bases, in that order; junction bases with no gene match: 3. This CDR3 spans 14 amino acids. CDR3 nucleotide sequence: TGTGCCAGCAGCCTAGGACAGGGCAACTATGGCTACACCTTC. It codes for CASSLGQGNYGYTF.

V usage is TRBV7-3 and J usage is TRBJ1-1, with D possibly TRBD1 on 5 matching bases. The CDR3 has 13 amino acids. Per the germline V gene, CDR1 is SGHTA and CDR2 is FQGTGA. The germline V and J ends were trimmed by 6 bases and 1 base, with 9 bases remaining between them. CDR3 nucleotides: TGTGCCAGCAGTGGGGGGTGGAACACTGAAGCTTTCTTT. Amino acids: CASSGGWNTEAFF.

There are a few counts of this clone. The chain couples TRBV7-3 to TRBJ1-6, with D unclear. Deletions cut 5 bases from V and 7 bases from J, with 9 bases between. The CDR3 covers 13 residues. Germline CDR1 SGHTA, CDR2 FQGTGA. The CDR3 DNA sequence: TGTGCCAGCAGCCCTGCAGTCAATTCACCCCTCCACTTT. Protein: CASSPAVNSPLHF.

The chain links TRBV18 to TRBJ2-1, with 8 bases fitting TRBD1. Germline CDR1 is KGHSH and CDR2 is LQKENI. V dropped 4 bases and J dropped 7; count of bases not matched to a gene: 6. The CDR3 loop spans 14 amino acids. The DNA of the CDR3 is TGTGCCAGCTCACGATTAAACAGGGGGAATGAGCAGTTCTTC. Translated: CASSRLNRGNEQFF.

This sequence joins TRBV4-3 and TRBJ2-1; TRBD2 matches at 14 bases. With 2 bases clipped from V and 8 bases from J, the junction kept 2 bases outside the gene matches. Germline V gene lookup returns CDR1 LGHNA and CDR2 YSLEER. The CDR3 is 15 residues long. CDR3 amino acids: CASSQSGLAGDEQFF. CDR3 in DNA: TGCGCCAGCAGCCAATCGGGACTAGCGGGAGATGAGCAGTTCTTC.

The genes are TRBV19 and TRBJ1-4; the D gene is possibly TRBD1 (6 bases). Germline V gives CDR1 LNHDA, CDR2 SQIVND (reference sequence). Trimming pared 7 bases from V and 5 bases from J, leaving 17 bases between. The CDR3 is 15 residues long. The CDR3 DNA reads as TGTGCCAGTACGAATTCAGGGACAATAAATGAAAAACTGTTTTTT. This translates into CASTNSGTINEKLFF.

The rearrangement uses TRBV9 and TRBJ1-4; TRBD1 matches 7 bases. V was pared by 0 bases and J by 8 bases, with 7 bases of the junction left unmatched. Germline loops: CDR1 SGDLS, CDR2 YYNGEE. This CDR3 comprises 15 residues. This chain's CDR3 is CASSVEGAKTEKLFF. CDR3 bases: TGTGCCAGCAGCGTAGAGGGGGCTAAAACAGAAAAACTGTTTTTT.

This chain uses TRBV21-1 with TRBJ2-1; the table's D call, TRBD1, was not checked against the DNA. TRBV21-1 is a known pseudogene. The CDR3 sequence is 18 residues long. DNA of the CDR3: TGTGCCAGCAGCAAAGTAGGGGTTTCCTCGAGCTCCTACAATGAGCAGTTCTTC. This gives the protein CASSKVGVSSSSYNEQFF.

This clone was seen a few times. This sequence joins TRBV19 and TRBJ1-3, with TRBD1 matching over 7 bases. The CDR3 contains 15 residues. V trimming: 1 base; J trimming: 0 bases; junction bases outside the gene matches: 0. The germline gives CDR1 LNHDA, CDR2 SQIVND (reference sequence). The CDR3 DNA follows: TGTGCCAGTAGTATAGGGGACAGCTCTGGAAACACCATATATTTT. The encoded protein is CASSIGDSSGNTIYF.

The chain carries TRBV3-1 (or the pseudogene TRBV3-2) and TRBJ2-1, with 13 bases fitting TRBD2. Germline-derived CDR1 and CDR2 are LGHDT and YNNKEL (reference sequence). The CDR3 is 17 residues long. V lost 5 bases and J lost 3; bases outside the gene matches: 7. The CDR3 nucleotides are TGTGCCAGCAGCTTCCGGACTAGCGGGGGACTCTACAATGAGCAGTTCTTC. As protein: CASSFRTSGGLYNEQFF.

In the case of this clone: At one end, the junction sequence differs from germline, possibly due to a read error. This chain connects TRBV5-1 to TRBJ2-7; 9 positions agree with TRBD1. Looked up from germline, CDR1 is SGHRS and CDR2 is YFSETQ. The CDR3 loop spans 15 amino acids. The CDR3 DNA follows: TGCGCCAGCAGCTTGGGTGACAGGGGGTCCTTCGAGCAGTACTTC. Amino acids: CASSLGDRGSFEQYF. The whole variable domain, filled in from reference TRBV5-1 and TRBJ2-7, reads KAGVTQTPRYLIKTRGQQVTLSCSPISGHRSVSWYQQTPGQGLQFLFEYFSETQRNKGNFPGRFSGRQFSNSRSEMNVSTLELGDSALYLCASSLGDRGSFEQYFGPGTRLTVT.